This TCR beta chain was identified in a study of graft-versus-host responses after intestinal transplantation. For the study at large: Induction using anti-thymocyte globulin, followed by tacrolimus and steroids for roughly 3 years, was given to all recipients. Whole-study results and caveats: Recipient marrow contained GvH clones, some of which appeared first in ileum or blood.

Note on this clone: What it binds is unknown.

Repertoires were generated with immunoSEQ multiplex PCR, while TCRdb's copy carries only in-frame clones and drops some. The sample has some 140,000 clones, around nine tenths seen once; the top ten hold 0.16%. There are 16 residues in the CDR3. Trimming pared 0 bases from V and 1 base from J, leaving 11 bases between. Germline CDR1 reads SEHNR; CDR2 reads FQNEAQ (reference sequence). The origin of this receptor is a human donor who received an intestinal transplant. Material: unstimulated CD4+ T cells sorted from spleen or lymph node cells, obtained before intestinal transplant. The genes are TRBV7-9 and TRBJ2-3; D may be TRBD2 (6 bases). CDR3 coding DNA: TGTGCCAGCAGCTTAGCGGTAGCGGCGGGCACAGATACGCAGTATTTT. Residues: CASSLAVAAGTDTQYF. The full variable domain, rest sourced from reference TRBV7-9 and TRBJ2-3, is DTGVSQNPRHKITKRGQNVTFRCDPISEHNRLYWYRQTLGQGPEFLTYFQNEAQLEKSRLLSDRFSAERPKGSFSTLEIQRTEQGDSAMYLCASSLAVAAGTDTQYFGPGTRLTVL.